This T cell receptor (beta chain) was documented in a study of T-cell memory formation after mild COVID-19. V lost 1 base to trimming and J lost 4 bases, with 7 bases between them. CDR3 length: 13 amino acids. Looked up from germline, CDR1 is SEHNR and CDR2 is FQNEAQ (reference sequence). This clonotype appeared many times. In TCRdb, the 5' RACE reads were re-called with MiXCR into one record per CDR3 protein. This sample carries some 280,000 distinct CDR3 sequences, under 20% of them seen once, and the ten largest clones take roughly 20%. Sequencing was performed on PBMCs or a T cell subset sorted from them (not recorded which). This chain uses TRBV7-9 with TRBJ1-1, with D perhaps matching TRBD1 (6 bases). This clonotype was sampled from a man between 18 and 29 years old who had mild COVID-19 (a few samples of this study predate the infection). Cell type and time point are not known. This CDR3 reads CASSLEGGTEAFF. CDR3 coding DNA: TGTGCCAGCAGCTTAGAAGGGGGCACTGAAGCTTTCTTT.